This is a list of T cell receptor beta chains from one sample in a study of regulatory T cells in long-lasting Graves disease. TCRdb redid the calling of the multiplex PCR reads with MiXCR, one entry per CDR3 protein. The sample lists some 400,000 distinct CDR3 sequences, more than 13% seen once, with 16% in the top ten. This sample also belongs to another study, concerning T cells in Graves' hyperthyroidism and ophthalmopathy.

This specimen was peripheral blood mononuclear cells (PBMCs), taken at new diagnosis, from a patient treated with antithyroid drugs. These receptors were obtained from a woman aged 25 to 45 with Graves disease. The CDR3 runs from the conserved cysteine through the conserved F or W. A D gene is named only where the DNA matches it firmly. Rows give clone size only sometimes, using once, few, many, or a class for an expanded clone.

V	size	D	J	DNA	CDR3
TRBV24-1	few	-	TRBJ2-1	TGTGCCACCAGTGATCAAGACAATGAGCAGTTCTTC	CATSDQDNEQFF
TRBV19	-	TRBD2	TRBJ2-1	TGTGCCAGTAGTATTTTTTCTAGCGGGGTTTACAATGAGCAGTTCTTC	CASSIFSSGVYNEQFF
TRBV7-9	many	-	TRBJ2-4	TGTGCCAGCAGCTTAGCGGGTGGGGCATCCCTAGCCAAAAACATTCAGTACTTC	CASSLAGGASLAKNIQYF
TRBV24-1	few	TRBD2	TRBJ2-5	TGTGCCACCAGTGACCAGCGGGAGAAGGAGACCCAGTACTTC	CATSDQREKETQYF
TRBV9	-	-	TRBJ2-2	TGTGCCAGCAGCGTAGCGGCTAGTAGTGCCGGGGAGCTGTTTTTT	CASSVAASSAGELFF
TRBV6-1	many	-	TRBJ2-3	TGTGCCATCTCCCAGGCGATAGATACGCAGTATTTT	CAISQAIDTQYF
TRBV30	many	TRBD2	TRBJ2-7	TGTGCCTGGACTAGCGGGAGACCCATCGAGCAGTACTTC	CAWTSGRPIEQYF
TRBV30	few	-	TRBJ2-7	TGTGCCTGGAGTGCGGCCCACCACGAGCAGTACTTC	CAWSAAHHEQYF
TRBV19	-	-	TRBJ1-5	TGTGCCAGTAGTATAACCTTGGACAGTAGCAATCAGCCCCAGCATTTT	CASSITLDSSNQPQHF
TRBV30	few	TRBD2	TRBJ2-7	TGTGCCTTGGGGGGGTACGAGCAGTACTTC	CALGGYEQYF
TRBV30	few	-	TRBJ2-2	TGTGCCGGCGATAGCGGGAACACCGGGGAGCTGTTTTTT	CAGDSGNTGELFF
TRBV24-1	few	-	TRBJ2-1	TGTGCCACCAGTGATTTTTTTGGTGGTACAGGGTACAATGAGCAGTTCTTC	CATSDFFGGTGYNEQFF
TRBV27	many	-	TRBJ2-5	TGTGCCAGCAGTTTATCGAACCCAGCGACCCGAGGGTGGGAGACCCAGTACTTC	CASSLSNPATRGWETQYF
TRBV11-2	many	TRBD2	TRBJ2-3	TGTGCCAGCAGCTTAGAAGGACTAGCCCCCACAGATACGCAGTATTTT	CASSLEGLAPTDTQYF
TRBV11-1	many	-	TRBJ2-3	TGTGCCAGCAGCTTAGGAGGAGGTACCGCTAGCACAGATACGCAGTATTTT	CASSLGGGTASTDTQYF
TRBV2	-	-	TRBJ1-5	TGTGCCAGCATTGAGGGACGAAATCAGCCCCAGCATTTT	CASIEGRNQPQHF
TRBV7-9	many	TRBD2	TRBJ2-1	TGTGCCAGCAGCTCGGACCTAGCGGACCTCTACAATGAGCAGTTCTTC	CASSSDLADLYNEQFF
TRBV28	many	-	TRBJ2-1	TGTGCCAGCAGTTTGGGGATTCATTCCTACAATGAGCAGTTCTTC	CASSLGIHSYNEQFF
TRBV18	many	-	TRBJ2-7	TGTGCCAGCTCTCCCGAGAATCCCTACGAGCAGTACTTC	CASSPENPYEQYF
TRBV11-2	few	-	TRBJ2-2	TGTGCCAGCAGCTTAGACAAGGCGGCCGGGGAGCTGTTTTTT	CASSLDKAAGELFF
TRBV9	many	-	TRBJ2-3	TGTGCCAGCAGCTCGATGGGGCAGGATACGCAGTATTTT	CASSSMGQDTQYF
TRBV5-5	many	-	TRBJ2-2	TGTGCCAGCAGAACGAACACCGGGGAGCTGTTTTTT	CASRTNTGELFF
TRBV5-1	-	-	TRBJ2-7	TGTGCCAGCAGCGTCCGAAGCTACGAGCAGTACTTC	CASSVRSYEQYF
TRBV6-5	few	TRBD1	TRBJ2-7	TGTGCCAGCAGTTACTCGGGGACAGGGGAATTTTACGAGCAGTACTTC	CASSYSGTGEFYEQYF